This T cell receptor (beta chain) was sequenced for a study of cytomegalovirus exposure and HLA in healthy donors. As concerns this clone: The target antigen is unknown.

Study-wide results and caveats: The study listed 164 cytomegalovirus-associated TCR beta chains.

The donors were members of the validation cohort comprising approximately 110 subjects, separate from the roughly 730-subject first cohort. Data came from immunoSEQ multiplex PCR; TCRdb stores just in-frame clones and leaves some out. The data hold over 150,000 clones, with under 95% observed a single time. The V gene's germline CDR1 is SGHTA and CDR2 FQGNSA. Trimming removed 4 bases from V and 7 bases from J; junction bases left unmatched: 13. CDR3 length: 16 residues. J is TRBJ2-1 and V is TRBV7-2; 7 bases map to TRBD2. This receptor was obtained from a woman aged 18-29 years in good health and CMV-seropositive. The sample comprised PBMCs. The CDR3 coding sequence is TGTGCCAGCAGCTACCGACTAGCCATGAACTTAAATGAGCAGTTCTTC. Residues: CASSYRLAMNLNEQFF. Full variable domain (outside the CDR3, taken from reference TRBV7-2 and TRBJ2-1): GAGVSQSPSNKVTEKGKDVELRCDPISGHTALYWYRQSLGQGLEFLIYFQGNSAPDKSGLPSDRFSAERTGGSVSTLTIQRTQQEDSAVYLCASSYRLAMNLNEQFFGPGTRLTVL.